The source of this T cell receptor (beta chain) is a study of T-cell reconstitution after alpha-beta-depleted transplantation in children. The germline V gene encodes CDR1 DFQATT and CDR2 SNEGSKA (reference sequence). The CDR3 is made up of 14 amino acids. V dropped 1 base and J dropped 5 bases, with 14 bases sitting between them. Concerning this clonotype itself: Its antigen is currently unknown.

Study-wide points: T-cell counts and diversity at one year following transplant were attributed mainly to newly produced T cells. Elevated TCRbeta diversity at day 60 was traced, in some patients, to surviving recipient T cells and thymic progenitors.

Preparation of the TCRbeta library involved a method that used unique molecular identifiers. From the PCR reads, TCRdb called clonotypes with MiXCR, one entry per CDR3 protein. In the table there are fewer than 750,000 distinct CDR3 sequences, more than 20% of which are singletons. The chain carries TRBV20-1 and TRBJ1-1; D gene uncertain. The sample consisted of PBMCs, taken before TCRalphabeta/CD19-depleted stem cell transplant. The receptor's source is a boy less than two years old with Wiskott-Aldrich syndrome, due to receive a stem cell transplant. The CDR3 sequence is CSARVTYLGTEAFF. The CDR3, as DNA: TGCAGTGCTAGAGTGACGTATCTAGGGACTGAAGCTTTCTTT.